A selection of T cell receptor beta chains follows, all from one sample in a study of blood T cell repertoires in COVID-19. Some clones are missing from TCRdb's copy, which holds only in-frame ones; the method was immunoSEQ multiplex PCR. The repertoire holds 210,000 or so clones, roughly 90% seen once, with 2.2% in the top ten. The sequenced sample consisted of peripheral blood. Every receptor here comes from a woman between 50 and 59 years old with acute or convalescent COVID-19. Both conserved end residues are part of each CDR3. The order of the fields is clone size, D gene, V gene, J gene, CDR3 DNA, CDR3 protein. A D gene is named only where the DNA matches it firmly. The listing skips clone size in some rows; elsewhere it reads once, few, many or a size class.

clone_size: NA
d_call: TRBD1
v_call: TRBV19
j_call: TRBJ1-1
cdr3_nt: TGTGCCAGTAGGAGACAGGGTCGGAACACTGAAGCTTTCTTT
cdr3_aa: CASRRQGRNTEAFF

clone_size: NA
d_call: NA
v_call: TRBV7-2
j_call: TRBJ1-2
cdr3_nt: TGTGCCAGCAGCTTTGGGGGGACTGGGGCCTATGGCTACACCTTC
cdr3_aa: CASSFGGTGAYGYTF

clone_size: NA
d_call: NA
v_call: TRBV10-1
j_call: TRBJ2-3
cdr3_nt: TGCGCCAACCAACCCACTAGGACCCGGGATACGCAGTATTTT
cdr3_aa: CANQPTRTRDTQYF

clone_size: NA
d_call: NA
v_call: TRBV2
j_call: TRBJ1-1
cdr3_nt: TGTGCCAGCAGTGAAACGGGGATCACTGAAGCTTTCTTT
cdr3_aa: CASSETGITEAFF

clone_size: few
d_call: TRBD1
v_call: TRBV29-1
j_call: TRBJ2-7
cdr3_nt: TGCAGCGCCGAGGGGACAGGGGGCTACGAGCAGTACTTC
cdr3_aa: CSAEGTGGYEQYF

clone_size: NA
d_call: NA
v_call: TRBV11-2
j_call: TRBJ2-7
cdr3_nt: TGTGCCAGCAGCTTAGACGTCGGAGGGGACGAGCAGTACTTC
cdr3_aa: CASSLDVGGDEQYF

clone_size: NA
d_call: TRBD2
v_call: TRBV9
j_call: TRBJ2-1
cdr3_nt: TGTGCCAGCAGCCCTCGGTCCGGGACTAAGCGCTCGGAGCAGTTCTTC
cdr3_aa: CASSPRSGTKRSEQFF

clone_size: NA
d_call: TRBD1
v_call: TRBV12-3/TRBV12-4
j_call: TRBJ1-1
cdr3_nt: TGTGCCAGCAGTTTGACGAGGGGGCTTGAAGCTTTCTTT
cdr3_aa: CASSLTRGLEAFF

clone_size: NA
d_call: NA
v_call: TRBV9
j_call: TRBJ1-4
cdr3_nt: TGTGCCAGCAGCGTAGGGGCTTGGGCAACTAATGAAAAACTGTTTTTT
cdr3_aa: CASSVGAWATNEKLFF

clone_size: NA
d_call: TRBD1
v_call: TRBV7-2
j_call: TRBJ2-7
cdr3_nt: TGTGCCAGCAGCTTAGCGCCGGGACAGGGAGCCGAGCAGTACTTC
cdr3_aa: CASSLAPGQGAEQYF

clone_size: NA
d_call: NA
v_call: TRBV5-6
j_call: TRBJ2-3
cdr3_nt: TGTGCCAGCAGCCTTATAATTACAGATACGCAGTATTTT
cdr3_aa: CASSLIITDTQYF

clone_size: NA
d_call: TRBD1
v_call: TRBV19
j_call: TRBJ1-3
cdr3_nt: TGTGCCAGTAGTATCCCCGTGACAGGGGCGAACACCATATATTTT
cdr3_aa: CASSIPVTGANTIYF

clone_size: NA
d_call: TRBD2
v_call: TRBV18
j_call: TRBJ2-2
cdr3_nt: TGTGCCAGCTCACCAGTTGGCGGGAGCCTGACCGGGGAGCTGTTTTTT
cdr3_aa: CASSPVGGSLTGELFF

clone_size: NA
d_call: TRBD2
v_call: TRBV5-4
j_call: TRBJ2-3
cdr3_nt: TGTGCCAGCAGCCACCCTAGCGGGAATGAAGTGAGAGATACGCAGTATTTT
cdr3_aa: CASSHPSGNEVRDTQYF

clone_size: NA
d_call: TRBD2
v_call: TRBV19
j_call: TRBJ2-1
cdr3_nt: TGTGCCAGTAGTATCATGCTAGCGGGGGGCCAGCAGTTCTTC
cdr3_aa: CASSIMLAGGQQFF

clone_size: NA
d_call: NA
v_call: TRBV30
j_call: TRBJ2-7
cdr3_nt: TGTGCCTGGAGCTCAACCAACAGCCGGTACTTC
cdr3_aa: CAWSSTNSRYF

clone_size: once
d_call: NA
v_call: TRBV6-2/TRBV6-3
j_call: TRBJ1-2
cdr3_nt: TGTGCCAGCAGCTCTGCGGGAAAGTTCTATGGCTACACCTTC
cdr3_aa: CASSSAGKFYGYTF

clone_size: NA
d_call: NA
v_call: TRBV5-1
j_call: TRBJ1-1
cdr3_nt: TGCGCCAGCAGCTTGTTAGGAGGGGACACTGAAGCTTTCTTT
cdr3_aa: CASSLLGGDTEAFF

clone_size: few
d_call: NA
v_call: TRBV18
j_call: TRBJ2-2
cdr3_nt: TGTGCCAGCTCAGTACAAGACACCGGGGAGCTGTTTTTT
cdr3_aa: CASSVQDTGELFF

clone_size: NA
d_call: NA
v_call: TRBV10-3
j_call: TRBJ1-1
cdr3_nt: TGTGCCAGCAACAGGGCCCCAGGGGTGAACACTGAAGCTTTCTTT
cdr3_aa: CASNRAPGVNTEAFF

clone_size: NA
d_call: NA
v_call: TRBV3-1/TRBV3-2
j_call: TRBJ2-7
cdr3_nt: TGTGCCAGCAGCCAAGGGTCCTGGGAGAGGAACTACGAGCAGTACTTC
cdr3_aa: CASSQGSWERNYEQYF

clone_size: NA
d_call: TRBD1
v_call: TRBV12-3/TRBV12-4
j_call: TRBJ2-2
cdr3_nt: TGTGCCAGCAACAGACAGGGTTCCGGGGAGCTGTTTTTT
cdr3_aa: CASNRQGSGELFF

clone_size: NA
d_call: TRBD1
v_call: TRBV14
j_call: TRBJ2-2
cdr3_nt: TGTGCCAGCAGCCAAGGGACAGGGAACACCGGGGAGCTGTTTTTT
cdr3_aa: CASSQGTGNTGELFF

clone_size: NA
d_call: NA
v_call: TRBV2
j_call: TRBJ1-1
cdr3_nt: TGTGCCAGCAGTGACCCGAGGAACACTGAAGCTTTCTTT
cdr3_aa: CASSDPRNTEAFF

clone_size: NA
d_call: NA
v_call: TRBV29-1
j_call: TRBJ1-1
cdr3_nt: TGCAGCGTGCGGCACGGGAACACTGAAGCTTTCTTT
cdr3_aa: CSVRHGNTEAFF

clone_size: NA
d_call: NA
v_call: TRBV19
j_call: TRBJ2-2
cdr3_nt: TGTGCCAGTAGTATTCTCCCGGGCCGGGGCACCGGGGAGCTGTTTTTT
cdr3_aa: CASSILPGRGTGELFF

clone_size: NA
d_call: NA
v_call: TRBV5-1
j_call: TRBJ2-7
cdr3_nt: TGCGCCAGCAGCTTGGCCGTGACTACGGGGGAGCAGTACTTC
cdr3_aa: CASSLAVTTGEQYF

clone_size: NA
d_call: NA
v_call: TRBV6-5
j_call: TRBJ2-7
cdr3_nt: TGTGCCAGCCGAGTCGACAGCTATAGCTCCTACGAGCAGTACTTC
cdr3_aa: CASRVDSYSSYEQYF

clone_size: NA
d_call: TRBD1
v_call: TRBV18
j_call: TRBJ1-1
cdr3_nt: TGTGCCAGCTCACCGTGGCAGGGGGCTGATGAAGCTTTCTTT
cdr3_aa: CASSPWQGADEAFF

clone_size: NA
d_call: TRBD2
v_call: TRBV6-1
j_call: TRBJ2-1
cdr3_nt: TGTGCCAGCAGTGAAAGGGCGGGGGGGGCGAGCCCCTCCTACAATGAGCAGTTCTTC
cdr3_aa: CASSERAGGASPSYNEQFF

clone_size: NA
d_call: NA
v_call: TRBV4-3
j_call: TRBJ1-5
cdr3_nt: TGCGCCAGCAGCCAGACGGGTAGCTATAGCAATCAGCCCCAGCATTTT
cdr3_aa: CASSQTGSYSNQPQHF

clone_size: NA
d_call: NA
v_call: TRBV2
j_call: TRBJ2-5
cdr3_nt: TGTGCCAGCGCCGGGGGTAAAGAGACCCAGTACTTC
cdr3_aa: CASAGGKETQYF

clone_size: NA
d_call: TRBD1
v_call: TRBV6-5
j_call: TRBJ1-1
cdr3_nt: TGTGCCAGCATCCTACAGGGGAGAGCTTTCTTT
cdr3_aa: CASILQGRAFF

clone_size: NA
d_call: NA
v_call: TRBV12-3/TRBV12-4
j_call: TRBJ2-1
cdr3_nt: TGTGCCAGCAGTCCTATCCCGTTTAGTGAGCAGTTCTTC
cdr3_aa: CASSPIPFSEQFF

clone_size: NA
d_call: TRBD2
v_call: TRBV6-2/TRBV6-3
j_call: TRBJ2-3
cdr3_nt: TGTGCCAGCAGCCTCGCGGGGGGACCGCAGTATTTT
cdr3_aa: CASSLAGGPQYF

clone_size: NA
d_call: NA
v_call: TRBV7-9
j_call: TRBJ2-7
cdr3_nt: TGTGCCAGCAGCTTAAAAGGGGGACGGTCCTACGAGCAGTACTTC
cdr3_aa: CASSLKGGRSYEQYF

clone_size: once
d_call: NA
v_call: TRBV15
j_call: TRBJ1-2
cdr3_nt: TGTGCCACCAGCAGAGATTTTAATCGGGTAGGGGAAGGCTACACCTTC
cdr3_aa: CATSRDFNRVGEGYTF

clone_size: NA
d_call: NA
v_call: TRBV9
j_call: TRBJ2-2
cdr3_nt: TGTGCCAGCAGTGACTTGTCCGGGGAGCTGTTTTTT
cdr3_aa: CASSDLSGELFF

clone_size: NA
d_call: NA
v_call: TRBV24-1
j_call: TRBJ2-2
cdr3_nt: TGTGCCACCAGTGATACTGACAGGACGGTCGGGGAGCTGTTTTTT
cdr3_aa: CATSDTDRTVGELFF

clone_size: NA
d_call: TRBD2
v_call: TRBV4-3
j_call: TRBJ2-7
cdr3_nt: TGCGCCAGCAGCCAAGATGGAAAGACTAGCGGGGCCTACGAGCAGTACTTC
cdr3_aa: CASSQDGKTSGAYEQYF

clone_size: NA
d_call: NA
v_call: TRBV5-1
j_call: TRBJ2-5
cdr3_nt: TGCGCCAGCAGGGTGCAGGGGCTCGGGGAGACCCAGTACTTC
cdr3_aa: CASRVQGLGETQYF

clone_size: NA
d_call: TRBD2
v_call: TRBV5-1
j_call: TRBJ2-5
cdr3_nt: TGCGCCAGCAGCTCACCGGGACTAGCGGGAGAGACCCAGTACTTC
cdr3_aa: CASSSPGLAGETQYF

clone_size: NA
d_call: NA
v_call: TRBV28
j_call: TRBJ1-2
cdr3_nt: TGTGCCAGCAGTCTGGACAGCTATGGCTACACCTTC
cdr3_aa: CASSLDSYGYTF

clone_size: NA
d_call: NA
v_call: TRBV6-5
j_call: TRBJ1-3
cdr3_nt: TGTGCCAGCAAAGAGCGTTACTCTGGAAACACCATATATTTT
cdr3_aa: CASKERYSGNTIYF

clone_size: many
d_call: NA
v_call: TRBV2
j_call: TRBJ1-6
cdr3_nt: TGTGCCAGCAGTGAATTAGGTAGAGGGAATTCACCCCTCCACTTT
cdr3_aa: CASSELGRGNSPLHF

clone_size: NA
d_call: NA
v_call: TRBV21-1
j_call: TRBJ2-1
cdr3_nt: TGTGCCAGCAGCAAACCTCAAATGGGACTAGCAGGGTCCTACAATGAGCAGTTCTTC
cdr3_aa: CASSKPQMGLAGSYNEQFF

clone_size: NA
d_call: TRBD2
v_call: TRBV2
j_call: TRBJ2-3
cdr3_nt: TGTGCCAGCAAACTAGCGGGAGGGCCCAGCACAGATACGCAGTATTTT
cdr3_aa: CASKLAGGPSTDTQYF

clone_size: NA
d_call: NA
v_call: TRBV24-1
j_call: TRBJ2-5
cdr3_nt: TGTGCCACCAGGAACAGGGAGTTCGAGACCCAGTACTTC
cdr3_aa: CATRNREFETQYF

clone_size: NA
d_call: TRBD2
v_call: TRBV9
j_call: TRBJ2-3
cdr3_nt: TGTGCCAGCAGCGTCGGAGGGTCTAGCGGGAGGGTCGCAGATACGCAGTATTTT
cdr3_aa: CASSVGGSSGRVADTQYF

clone_size: NA
d_call: NA
v_call: TRBV12-3/TRBV12-4
j_call: TRBJ2-1
cdr3_nt: NA
cdr3_aa: CASSSSRVQFF

clone_size: NA
d_call: NA
v_call: TRBV19
j_call: TRBJ1-1
cdr3_nt: TGTGCCAGTAGTATAGGGAAGACACGCAACACTGAAGCTTTCTTT
cdr3_aa: CASSIGKTRNTEAFF

clone_size: NA
d_call: NA
v_call: TRBV5-1
j_call: TRBJ1-3
cdr3_nt: TGCGCCAGCAGCCCCGCCAGGCAGAACACCATATATTTT
cdr3_aa: CASSPARQNTIYF

clone_size: NA
d_call: TRBD1
v_call: TRBV12-5
j_call: TRBJ1-2
cdr3_nt: TGTGCTAGTGGACCGGGACAGGGGGACTCTAACTATGGCTACACCTTC
cdr3_aa: CASGPGQGDSNYGYTF

clone_size: once
d_call: TRBD1
v_call: TRBV4-2
j_call: TRBJ2-3
cdr3_nt: TGTGCCAGCGGACAGGGGGCTTCCACAGATACGCAGTATTTT
cdr3_aa: CASGQGASTDTQYF

clone_size: NA
d_call: NA
v_call: TRBV25-1
j_call: TRBJ1-2
cdr3_nt: TGTGCCAGCACTGCGTGGTATGGCTACACCTTC
cdr3_aa: CASTAWYGYTF

clone_size: NA
d_call: NA
v_call: TRBV10-3
j_call: TRBJ1-1
cdr3_nt: TGTGCCATCAGTGGGGCGACGGAGAACACTGAAGCTTTCTTT
cdr3_aa: CAISGATENTEAFF

clone_size: NA
d_call: NA
v_call: TRBV6-2/TRBV6-3
j_call: TRBJ2-5
cdr3_nt: TGTGCCAGCAGTAAACTAGCCGGAGAGACCCAGTACTTC
cdr3_aa: CASSKLAGETQYF

clone_size: NA
d_call: TRBD2
v_call: TRBV2
j_call: TRBJ2-1
cdr3_nt: TGTGCCAGCAGTGAAAAGCGGGGGGGTAACAATGAGCAGTTCTTC
cdr3_aa: CASSEKRGGNNEQFF